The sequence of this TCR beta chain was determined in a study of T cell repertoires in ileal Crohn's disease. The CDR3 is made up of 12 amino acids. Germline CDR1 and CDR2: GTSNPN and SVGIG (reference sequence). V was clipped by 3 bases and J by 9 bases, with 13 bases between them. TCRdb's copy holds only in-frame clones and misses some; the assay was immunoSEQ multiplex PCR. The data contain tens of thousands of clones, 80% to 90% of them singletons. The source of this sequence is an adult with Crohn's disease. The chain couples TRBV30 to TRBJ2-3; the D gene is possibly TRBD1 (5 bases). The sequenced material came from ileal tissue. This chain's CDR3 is CAWSIQGNTQYF. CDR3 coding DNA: TGTGCCTGGAGCATCCAGGGAAACACGCAGTATTTT.